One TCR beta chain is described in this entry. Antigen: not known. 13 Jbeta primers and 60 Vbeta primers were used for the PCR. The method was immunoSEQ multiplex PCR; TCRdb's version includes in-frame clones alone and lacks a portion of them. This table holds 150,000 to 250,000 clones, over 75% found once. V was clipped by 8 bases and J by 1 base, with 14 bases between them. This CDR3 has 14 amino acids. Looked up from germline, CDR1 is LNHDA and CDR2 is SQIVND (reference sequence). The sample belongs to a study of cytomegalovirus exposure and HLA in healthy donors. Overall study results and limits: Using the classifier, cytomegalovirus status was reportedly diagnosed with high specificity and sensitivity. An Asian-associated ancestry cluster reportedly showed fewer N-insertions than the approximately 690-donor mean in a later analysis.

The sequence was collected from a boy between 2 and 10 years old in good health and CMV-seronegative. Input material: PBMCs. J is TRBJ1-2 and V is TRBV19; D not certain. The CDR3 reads CASAGTVLNYGYTF. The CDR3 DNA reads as TGTGCCAGTGCGGGAACAGTACTTAACTATGGCTACACCTTC.